The 19 T cell receptor beta chains presented below share a single source sample, sequenced in a study of regulatory T cells in long-lasting Graves disease. Regarding time point: persistent/refractory GD, antithyroid drugs over 5 years with positive TRAb. Generation of the TCR library employed RNA extracted from PBMCs. With iRepertoire HTBI primers and Arm-PCR of CDR3 regions, TCR beta libraries were built. TCRdb redid the calling of the multiplex PCR reads with MiXCR, one entry per CDR3 protein. Among roughly 400,000 distinct CDR3 sequences, around 21% were seen once, and the ten largest hold 20%. The material sequenced was peripheral blood mononuclear cells (PBMCs), taken when the disease was refractory, from a patient treated with antithyroid drugs. The receptors were gathered from a female donor with Graves disease.

This clonotype was recorded a few times. The chain has TRBV12-3 or TRBV12-4 and TRBJ2-4; possibly TRBD1 for D (6 bases). Trimming cost V 6 bases and J 3 bases, with 15 bases left between them. The CDR3 sequence is 15 residues long. The CDR3 here is CASSRRTVGKNIQYF. CDR3 bases: TGTGCCAGCAGCCGAAGGACAGTCGGCAAAAACATTCAGTACTTC.

As regards this clonotype: A single base separates this from a much larger clone, so it may be a read error. This rearrangement joins TRBV12-5 to TRBJ1-5; TRBD1 aligns across 7 bases. The V segment lost 11 bases and the J segment 3 bases; nucleotides outside the gene matches: 13. The CDR3 consists of 15 residues. Germline CDR1 reads LGHNT; CDR2 reads FRNRAP. Written as DNA, the CDR3 is TGTGCTGGTGACGGGGCAGGGGGTTTCAATCAGCCCCAGCATTTT. Amino acids: CAGDGAGGFNQPQHF.

Details on this clonotype: A read error may be the cause here, since a much bigger clone is one base away. The chain employs TRBV12-3 or TRBV12-4 and TRBJ1-5; D is uncertain. The CDR3 contains 13 residues. The CDR3 DNA reads as TGTGCCAGCAGTTTCACTGTCTATCAGCCCCGGCATTTT. The encoded protein is CASSFTVYQPRHF.

The rearrangement uses TRBV7-2 and TRBJ2-1; 8 bases agree with TRBD2. The CDR3 has 19 residues. Germline CDR1 reads SGHTA; CDR2 reads FQGNSA. With 5 bases clipped from V and 0 bases from J, the junction kept 15 bases outside the gene matches. In DNA form, the CDR3 reads TGTGCCAGCAGCCCCCGGGGAGGGAGCGGGAGAAGCTCCTACAATGAGCAGTTCTTC. It translates to CASSPRGGSGRSSYNEQFF.

The chain joins TRBV2 to TRBJ2-1; 9 bases line up with TRBD2. Germline V CDR1 and CDR2: SNHLY, FYNNEI. This CDR3 is 15 amino acids long. J lost 5 bases, V lost 6 bases, and 8 bases had no gene match. The CDR3 reads CASRPRTSENNEQFF. CDR3 sequence (DNA): TGTGCCAGCAGGCCCAGGACTAGCGAAAACAATGAGCAGTTCTTC.

The table lists this clonotype with many counts. The genes are TRBV27 and TRBJ1-1; 9 positions match TRBD1. V gave up 0 bases and J gave up 1 base; unmatched junction bases: 6. The CDR3 loop spans 17 amino acids. Germline CDR1 MNHEY, CDR2 SMNVEV (reference sequence). This chain's CDR3 is CASSLSSGTGKNTEAFF. CDR3 sequence (DNA): TGTGCCAGCAGTTTATCTTCCGGGACAGGGAAGAACACTGAAGCTTTCTTT.

This clonotype was seen repeatedly, ten times or more. The chain couples TRBV10-1 to TRBJ1-2; D call uncertain. Looked up from germline, CDR1 is WNHNN and CDR2 is SYGVQD (reference sequence). V was pared by 6 bases and J by 7 bases, with 15 bases between. This CDR3 has 13 residues. CDR3 loop: CASSRDPRSGYTF. The CDR3, as DNA: TGCGCCAGCAGCCGGGATCCGAGGAGTGGCTACACCTTC.

This clonotype was recorded many times. The chain joins TRBV2 to TRBJ1-1; D is unclear. Germline CDR1 SNHLY, CDR2 FYNNEI. The CDR3 consists of 12 residues. V was shortened by 6 bases and J by 5 bases, with 10 bases between the two germline ends. The CDR3 loop is CASSRGGTEAFF. CDR3 nucleotide sequence: TGTGCCAGCAGCCGAGGCGGGACTGAAGCTTTCTTT. Variable domain in full (rest from reference TRBV2 and TRBJ1-1): EPEVTQTPSHQVTQMGQEVILRCVPISNHLYFYWYRQILGQKVEFLVSFYNNEISEKSEIFDDQFSVERPDGSNFTLKIRSTKLEDSAMYFCASSRGGTEAFFGQGTRLTVV.

This clonotype turned up a few times. The rearrangement links TRBV12-3 or TRBV12-4 to TRBJ1-3; D not certain. CDR3 length: 12 amino acids. Trimming pared 6 bases from V and 4 bases from J, leaving 7 bases between. The CDR3 region is CASSSGGNTIYF. CDR3 bases: TGTGCCAGCAGCTCTGGGGGAAACACCATATATTTT.

In its sample, this clonotype was seen many times. The CDR3 DNA follows: TGTGCCAGCAGTTTCACCGGGACCAAGGGTGTCCAGCCCCAGCATTTT. Translating gives CASSFTGTKGVQPQHF. This sequence joins TRBV12-3 or TRBV12-4 and TRBJ1-5, with a weak D call TRBD1 (5 bases). V lost 3 bases and J lost 7, with 19 bases in between. This CDR3 contains 16 residues.

J is TRBJ1-4 and V is TRBV7-2; D remains unclear. CDR1 and CDR2 from the germline V gene are SGHTA and FQGNSA. V was trimmed by 5 bases and J by 7 bases, leaving 11 bases between them. The CDR3 consists of 13 residues. CDR3 DNA: TGTGCCAGCAGCCTCCTAGAGGGTGAAAAACTGTTTTTT. It is translated as CASSLLEGEKLFF. Based on the CDR3 plus reference TRBV7-2 and TRBJ1-4, the full variable domain is GAGVSQSPSNKVTEKGKDVELRCDPISGHTALYWYRQSLGQGLEFLIYFQGNSAPDKSGLPSDRFSAERTGGSVSTLTIQRTQQEDSAVYLCASSLLEGEKLFFGSGTQLSVL.

A few counts support this clonotype. The V gene is TRBV12-3 or TRBV12-4, the J gene TRBJ2-7, with 10 bases identical to TRBD1. CDR3 size: 18 residues. The V segment lost 3 bases and the J segment 3 bases; nucleotides outside the gene matches: 14. CDR3 DNA: TGTGCCAGCAGTTTTTATTTAGGGTGGGACAGGGGATTCTACGAGCAGTACTTC. Translated: CASSFYLGWDRGFYEQYF.

This clonotype was detected many times. This sequence joins TRBV20-1 and TRBJ1-2; D is unclear. In germline, CDR1 is DFQATT, CDR2 SNEGSKA (reference sequence). This CDR3 spans 12 amino acids. Trimming cost V 6 bases and J 5 bases, with 13 bases left between them. CDR3 amino acids: CSADDGKYGYTF. The CDR3 coding sequence is TGCAGTGCAGACGACGGCAAGTATGGCTACACCTTC.

This clonotype has at least ten counts. CDR3 protein: CASSWDRGSYQETQYF. The CDR3 nucleotides are TGTGCCAGCAGTTGGGACCGCGGGTCGTACCAAGAGACCCAGTACTTC. The chain links TRBV6-2 or TRBV6-3 to TRBJ2-5; D possibly matches TRBD1 or TRBD2 (5 bases each). The V and J ends lost 4 bases and 0 bases respectively, with 15 bases between them. CDR3 length equals 16 residues. Germline-derived CDR1 and CDR2 are MNHEY and SVGEGT.

The chain combines TRBV20-1 with TRBJ2-4, with D perhaps matching TRBD1 (6 bases). Trimming left V 6 bases short and J 6 bases short, with 9 bases between. Germline V gives CDR1 DFQATT, CDR2 SNEGSKA (reference sequence). This CDR3 is built from 11 residues. This CDR3 reads CSAWTVNIQYF. Here the CDR3 DNA reads TGCAGTGCGTGGACAGTAAACATTCAGTACTTC.

The chain has TRBV6-1 and TRBJ2-5; 11 bases match TRBD2. CDR1 is MNHNS and CDR2 is SASEGT in the germline V gene. The trim removed 0 bases at V and 7 bases at J, leaving 22 bases unmatched. The CDR3 contains 21 residues. CDR3 nucleotides: TGTGCCAGCAGTGAAGCACAGCTCATCGTCACTAGCGGGAGACCTAAGGGGACCCAGTACTTC. Its protein is CASSEAQLIVTSGRPKGTQYF.

This clonotype was picked up many times. The CDR3 DNA follows: TGTGCCAGCAGTGTTTCCGAGGAGACCCAGTACTTC. Protein sequence: CASSVSEETQYF. This chain links TRBV2 with TRBJ2-5; D gene ambiguous. The germline CDR1 and CDR2 sequences are SNHLY and FYNNEI. Deletions cut 4 bases from V and 5 bases from J, with 8 bases between. The CDR3 consists of 12 residues.

At least ten counts were recorded for this clonotype. The chain is built from TRBV12-3 or TRBV12-4 and TRBJ2-7, with 11 bases fitting TRBD2. The V gene end was trimmed by 6 bases and the J gene end by 7 bases; junction bases not matched to a gene: 8. This CDR3 comprises 14 residues. The CDR3: CASSSTSGNLEQYF. Here the CDR3 DNA reads TGTGCCAGCAGCTCGACTAGCGGGAATTTGGAGCAGTACTTC.

This clonotype was recorded at least ten times. The chain combines TRBV28 with TRBJ1-1, with D unclear. This CDR3 has 14 amino acids. Germline V gene lookup returns CDR1 MDHEN and CDR2 SYDVKM. The V end lost 6 bases, the J end lost 6 bases, and 17 bases lay between the germline ends. The CDR3 DNA reads as TGTGCCAGCAGAATCGACGGGCCCCTGGCTGAAGCTTTCTTT. Translating it yields CASRIDGPLAEAFF.